This T cell receptor (beta chain) emerged from a study of T cell changes during pregnancy in multiple sclerosis. TCRdb's copy holds only in-frame clones and misses some; the assay was immunoSEQ multiplex PCR. Among some 75,000 clones listed, around 96% were seen once. V was clipped by 5 bases and J by 6 bases; unmatched bases: 4. Per the germline V gene, CDR1 is SGHTA and CDR2 is FQGNSA. This CDR3 spans 13 amino acids. This receptor was taken from a female donor with multiple sclerosis, enrolled in a pregnancy study. Sequenced here: peripheral blood, sampled in the second trimester of pregnancy. This chain connects TRBV7-2 to TRBJ2-1; 7 nucleotides line up with TRBD1. The CDR3 coding sequence is TGTGCCAGCAGCCTTACAGGGGCCAATGAGCAGTTCTTC. Residues: CASSLTGANEQFF. The complete variable domain, with remaining parts taken from reference TRBV7-2 and TRBJ2-1, reads GAGVSQSPSNKVTEKGKDVELRCDPISGHTALYWYRQSLGQGLEFLIYFQGNSAPDKSGLPSDRFSAERTGGSVSTLTIQRTQQEDSAVYLCASSLTGANEQFFGPGTRLTVL.